This T cell receptor (beta chain) originates from a study of regulatory T cells in long-lasting Graves disease. General study points: Persistent disease samples used TRBV28, TRBJ1-2 and TRBJ2-5 preferentially. Limited samples may have lowered accuracy.

The CDR3 is 14 residues long. Germline loops: CDR1 MNHEY, CDR2 SVGEGT. V shed 4 bases and J shed 3 bases, with 13 bases lying between them. Time point indicated: persistent/refractory GD, antithyroid drugs over 5 years with positive TRAb. PBMC RNA served as the TCR library source. Tubes containing EDTA received 8 to 9.5 milliliters of drawn peripheral blood. HTBI primers from iRepertoire and Arm-PCR of CDR3 regions yielded the TCR beta libraries. TCRdb ran MiXCR on the multiplex PCR reads and lists one entry per CDR3 protein. Of 360,000 or so distinct CDR3 sequences in the sample, approximately 25% were seen once. This clonotype turned up a few times. Its antigen is not known.

The chain has TRBV6-2 or TRBV6-3 and TRBJ2-7; D possibly corresponds to TRBD2 (6 bases). The sample consisted of peripheral blood mononuclear cells (PBMCs), taken when the disease was refractory, from a patient treated with antithyroid drugs. The sequence was obtained from a middle-aged woman with Graves disease. The CDR3 DNA reads as TGTGCCAGCAGTTTTCAAGACGGGAGCTACGAGCAGTACTTC. Protein product: CASSFQDGSYEQYF.